This T cell receptor beta chain was found in a study of T cells in Graves' hyperthyroidism and ophthalmopathy. Findings of the study overall: Blood also carried most thyroid clonotypes expanded above 0.001. Ophthalmopathy got predicted by the model a median approximately six months before its onset.

Diagnosing involved the use of clinical symptoms, serum thyroxine and TRAb, thyroid ultrasound and orbital computed tomography. Each 10 ml fresh peripheral blood draw supplied the PBMCs. Only a few counts were recorded for this clonotype. Its antigen is unknown. RNA transcripts served as the template for amplifying TCR beta CDR3 regions. The HTBI primer set served for first-round RT-PCR of the TCR CDR3. TCRdb reanalysed the multiplex PCR reads using MiXCR and keeps one entry per CDR3 protein. This repertoire shows 700,000 or so distinct CDR3 sequences, roughly 17% found once; its top ten account for roughly 8%. CDR1 LNHDA and CDR2 SQIVND come from the germline V gene (reference sequence). There are 13 residues in the CDR3. Trimming removed 3 bases from V and 4 bases from J, with 7 bases in between.

The chain couples TRBV19 to TRBJ2-1; D is uncertain. The source material was blood. The clonotype comes from a man aged 18 to 30 with Graves' hyperthyroidism. In DNA form, the CDR3 reads TGTGCCAGTAGTATCGCTGTTTACAATGAGCAGTTCTTC. As protein: CASSIAVYNEQFF.